This T cell receptor (beta chain) was captured in a study of shared clonotypes between healthy human individuals. Study as a whole: Donors consisted of a couple of women and a few men between 18 and 49. Whole-study findings and limits: Tissue TCR repertoires likely differ from these blood-only repertoires.

V lost 1 base and J lost 2; bases outside the gene matches: 9. The germline CDR1 and CDR2 sequences are LGHNA and YNFKEQ. This CDR3 spans 17 amino acids. Regarding this clone: Its antigen is still unknown.

Deep level was the assay's run setting. Assay: immunoSEQ multiplex PCR; the TCRdb copy retains only in-frame clones and omits some. The profile shows roughly 2.2 million clones, around 92% of them singletons. The sample comprised naive CD4+ T cells from PBMCs. Described subset: CD45RA+ positively selected. The chain has TRBV4-2 and TRBJ2-5; TRBD2 matches at 8 bases. The TCR was taken from a man younger than 30 in good health. Some clones in this sample may be carry-over from other donors' samples. This CDR3 reads CASSQVSAGGRQETQYF. The CDR3 nucleotides read TGTGCCAGCAGCCAAGTATCGGCGGGAGGTCGGCAAGAGACCCAGTACTTC.